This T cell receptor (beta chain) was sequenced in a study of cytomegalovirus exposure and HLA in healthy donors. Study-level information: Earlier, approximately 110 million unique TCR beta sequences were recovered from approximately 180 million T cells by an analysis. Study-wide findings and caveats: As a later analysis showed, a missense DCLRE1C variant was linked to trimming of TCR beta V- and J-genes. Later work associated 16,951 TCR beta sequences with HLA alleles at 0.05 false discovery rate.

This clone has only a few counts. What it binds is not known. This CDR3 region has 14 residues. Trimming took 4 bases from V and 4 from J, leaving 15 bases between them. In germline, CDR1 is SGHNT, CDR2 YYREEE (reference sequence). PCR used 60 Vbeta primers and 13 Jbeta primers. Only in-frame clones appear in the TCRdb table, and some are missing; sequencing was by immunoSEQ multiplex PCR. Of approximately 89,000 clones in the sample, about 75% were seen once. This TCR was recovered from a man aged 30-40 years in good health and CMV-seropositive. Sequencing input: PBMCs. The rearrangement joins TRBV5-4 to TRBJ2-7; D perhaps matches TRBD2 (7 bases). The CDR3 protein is CASSRAGAGYEQYF. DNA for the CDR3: TGTGCCAGCAGCAGGGCGGGGGCGGGGTACGAGCAGTACTTC.